This T cell receptor (beta chain) was captured in a study of T cell responses to AZD1222 COVID-19 vaccine. With respect to this clone: Its antigen is still unknown.

The CDR3 spans 15 residues. The germline V gene encodes CDR1 SGHRS and CDR2 YFSETQ. After removal of 7 bases from V and 3 bases from J, the junction contained 6 bases not matched to a gene. The repertoire was sequenced with immunoSEQ multiplex PCR; TCRdb's copy has only in-frame clones and lacks some. Of 90,000 to 140,000 clones detected, nearly 90% appear once; the ten largest clones hold 35% to 45%. Points from the study as a whole: Clonal diversity was possibly underestimated, and white British individuals and females predominated among donors. All repertoire sampling was performed exclusively after the peak T cell response.

The V call is TRBV5-1, the J call TRBJ2-1; 11 bases align to TRBD2. The receptor was isolated from an adult who received the AZD1222 COVID-19 vaccine. Sequencing was performed on peripheral blood, taken 28 days after the second AZD1222 dose. The CDR3 is CASRTTSGDYNEQFF. The DNA for the CDR3 is TGCGCCAGCCGAACGACTAGCGGGGACTACAATGAGCAGTTCTTC.